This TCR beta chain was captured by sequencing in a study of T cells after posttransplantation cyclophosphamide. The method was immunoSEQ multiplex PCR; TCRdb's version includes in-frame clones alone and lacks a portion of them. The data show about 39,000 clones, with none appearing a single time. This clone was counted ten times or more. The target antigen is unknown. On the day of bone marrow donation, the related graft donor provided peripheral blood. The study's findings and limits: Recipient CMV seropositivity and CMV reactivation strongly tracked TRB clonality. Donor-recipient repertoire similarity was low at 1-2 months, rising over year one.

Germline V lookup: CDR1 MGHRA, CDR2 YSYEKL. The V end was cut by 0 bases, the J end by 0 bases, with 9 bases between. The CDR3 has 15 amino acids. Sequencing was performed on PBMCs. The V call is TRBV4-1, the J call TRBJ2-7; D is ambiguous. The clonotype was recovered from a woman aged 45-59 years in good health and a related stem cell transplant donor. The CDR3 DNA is TGCGCCAGCAGCCAAGATCCAGTAAGCTCCTACGAGCAGTACTTC. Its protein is CASSQDPVSSYEQYF.